This T cell receptor beta chain is from a study of blood T cell repertoires in COVID-19. Study in general: In each case, the material was cDNA or gDNA derived from T cells, B-cell-depleted T cells, or PBMCs.

Patients from Seattle were sampled longitudinally, starting during active infection. The germline V gene encodes CDR1 SGHTA and CDR2 FQGNSA. This CDR3 region has 17 residues. V lost 0 bases and J 3 bases, leaving 15 bases between the germline ends. Some clones are missing from TCRdb's copy, which holds only in-frame ones; the method was immunoSEQ multiplex PCR. The sample yields nearly 50,000 clones, around 86% seen once. Sample: peripheral blood. The J gene is TRBJ2-1, the V gene TRBV7-2; D ambiguous. This clonotype was obtained from a woman of 80 years or more with COVID-19, enrolled during active disease. CDR3 DNA sequence: TGTGCCAGCAGCTTAGCCCGCACAGCTTCGTTCTACAATGAGCAGTTCTTC. This encodes CASSLARTASFYNEQFF.